The clone carrying this T cell receptor (beta chain) was counted a few times. Whoever was chosen for sequencing had shown CD8+CD57+ cell expansion by flow cytometry. Template material for TCR beta VDJ and CDR3 profiling consisted of genomic DNA. Each CDR3 protein gets one entry after TCRdb re-called the reads with MiXCR. The data show just over 150,000 distinct CDR3 sequences, about 50% seen once. This sample was included in a study of CD8+CD57+ T cells in acquired aplastic anemia. Germline-derived CDR1 and CDR2 are LNHDA and SQIVND (reference sequence). V shed 2 bases and J shed 7 bases, with 6 bases lying between them. CDR3 length: 13 amino acids.

The rearrangement joins TRBV19 to TRBJ1-6; perhaps TRBD1 as D (5 bases). The sequence was obtained from a human donor with aplastic anemia. Sequencing used sorted CD4+, CD8+, or CD8+CD57+ T cells (not recorded which) from PBMCs. CDR3 amino acids: CASSIRQNSPLHF. CDR3 coding DNA: TGTGCCAGTAGTATACGACAGAATTCACCCCTCCACTTT.